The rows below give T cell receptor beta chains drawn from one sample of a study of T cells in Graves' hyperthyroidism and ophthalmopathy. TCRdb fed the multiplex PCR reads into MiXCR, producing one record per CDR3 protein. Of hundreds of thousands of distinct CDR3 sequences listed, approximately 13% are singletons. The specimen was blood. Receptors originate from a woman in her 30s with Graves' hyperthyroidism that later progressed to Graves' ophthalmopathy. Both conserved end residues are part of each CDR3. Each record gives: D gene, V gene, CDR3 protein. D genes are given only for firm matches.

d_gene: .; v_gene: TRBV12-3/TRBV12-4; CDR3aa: CASNIDRTGELFF
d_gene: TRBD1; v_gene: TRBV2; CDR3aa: CASRGTGAYEQYF
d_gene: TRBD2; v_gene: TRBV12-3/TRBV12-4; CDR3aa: CASRPSFAAGDGNEQFF
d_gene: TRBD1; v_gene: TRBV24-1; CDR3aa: CATSEVLGTANTGELFF
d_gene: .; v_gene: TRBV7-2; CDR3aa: CASSLGNVNEKLFF
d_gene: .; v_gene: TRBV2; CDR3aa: CASRYRVGYTF
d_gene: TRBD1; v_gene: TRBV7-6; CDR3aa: CASSPNDRGSNQPQHF
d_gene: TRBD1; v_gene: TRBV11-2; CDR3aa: CASSPTQGAKSEANVLTF
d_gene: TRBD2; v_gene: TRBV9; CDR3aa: CASSAGLAGGNEQFF
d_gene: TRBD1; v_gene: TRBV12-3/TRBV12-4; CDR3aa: CASSSQDRGSGNQPQHF
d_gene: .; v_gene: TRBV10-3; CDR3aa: CATGTGGTEAFF
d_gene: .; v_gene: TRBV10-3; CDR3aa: CAISGGVQPQHF
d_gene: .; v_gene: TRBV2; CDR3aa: CASSSGYNQPQHF
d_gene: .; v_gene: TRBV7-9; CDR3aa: CASSSSLSGTTTEAFF
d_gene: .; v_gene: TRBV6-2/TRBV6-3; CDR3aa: CASSYTHASNQPQHF
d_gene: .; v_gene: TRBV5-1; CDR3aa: CASSSPENTEAFF
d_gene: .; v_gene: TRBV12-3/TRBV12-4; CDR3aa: CASSLSIAGYQPQHF
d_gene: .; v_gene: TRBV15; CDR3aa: CATSEATDQPQHF
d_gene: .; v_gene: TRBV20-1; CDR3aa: CSALDTDTEAFF
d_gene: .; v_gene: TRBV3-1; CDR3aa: CASSLGQGPYEQYF
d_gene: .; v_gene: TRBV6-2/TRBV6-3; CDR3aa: CASSYSRTDTDTQYF
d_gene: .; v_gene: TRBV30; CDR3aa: CAWSVGTVGGYTF
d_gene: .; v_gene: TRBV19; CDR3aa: CASSIVPPGELFF
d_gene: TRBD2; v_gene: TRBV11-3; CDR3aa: CASSLAGGDSYEQYF
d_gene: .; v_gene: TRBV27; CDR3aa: CASSSPQIGAGYTF
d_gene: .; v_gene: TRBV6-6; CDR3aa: CASSYRATASEAFF
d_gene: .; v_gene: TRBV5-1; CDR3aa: CASSETGWSTEAFF
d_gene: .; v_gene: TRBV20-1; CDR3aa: CSAEGRDYNEQFF
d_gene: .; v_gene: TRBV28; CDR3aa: CASSPAGSANYGYTF
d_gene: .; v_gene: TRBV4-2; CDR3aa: CASSQDSGRGHETQYF
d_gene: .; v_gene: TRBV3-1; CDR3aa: CASNLRRELFF
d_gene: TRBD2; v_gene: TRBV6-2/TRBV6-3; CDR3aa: CASTSYGGGTDTQYF
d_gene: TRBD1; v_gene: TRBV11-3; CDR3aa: CASQLTYEGAIEQFF
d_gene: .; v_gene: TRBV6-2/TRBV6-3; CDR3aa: CASSSQGLTESFYGYTF
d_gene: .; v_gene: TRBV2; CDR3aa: CASSESGGGTEAFF
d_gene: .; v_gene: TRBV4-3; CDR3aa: CASSQESRDEQFF
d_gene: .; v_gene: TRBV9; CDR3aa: CASSVSPDSPLHF
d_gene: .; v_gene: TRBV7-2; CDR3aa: CASSSTGRAEQFF
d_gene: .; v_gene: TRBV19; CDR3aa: CARSSDGYEQYF
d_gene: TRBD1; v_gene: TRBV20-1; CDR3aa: CSARGPGGQGGEKLFF
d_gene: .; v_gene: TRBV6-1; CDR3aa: CASSEMGGTEAFF
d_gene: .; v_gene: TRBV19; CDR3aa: CASSGSLDYSPLHF
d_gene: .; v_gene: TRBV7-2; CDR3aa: CASSSVGGYTF
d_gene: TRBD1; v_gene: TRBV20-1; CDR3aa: CSTYLTGAVGYTF
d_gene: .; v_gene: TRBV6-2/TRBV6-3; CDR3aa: CASGSAGVTEAFF
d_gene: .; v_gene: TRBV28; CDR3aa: CASSLLVDEQYF
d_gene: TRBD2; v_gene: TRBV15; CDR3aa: CATSRGGSSGRAWDEQFF
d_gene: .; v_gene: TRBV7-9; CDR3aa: CASSPLRDEGVGYTF
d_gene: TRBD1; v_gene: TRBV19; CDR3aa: CASSIAGTGTNEQFF
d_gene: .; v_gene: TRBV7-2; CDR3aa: CASSQAPWRGPNKAQHF
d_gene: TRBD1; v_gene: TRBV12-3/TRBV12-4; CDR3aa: CASSLAAQGREQYF
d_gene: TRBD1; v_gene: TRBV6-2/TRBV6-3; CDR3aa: CASSYSGTAYEQYF
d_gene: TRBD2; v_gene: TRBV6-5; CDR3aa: CASSYLAGGENIQYF
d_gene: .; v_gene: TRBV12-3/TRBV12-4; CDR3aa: CASSFTRDGNTIYF
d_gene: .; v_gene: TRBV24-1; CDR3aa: CATTQESGYNEQFF